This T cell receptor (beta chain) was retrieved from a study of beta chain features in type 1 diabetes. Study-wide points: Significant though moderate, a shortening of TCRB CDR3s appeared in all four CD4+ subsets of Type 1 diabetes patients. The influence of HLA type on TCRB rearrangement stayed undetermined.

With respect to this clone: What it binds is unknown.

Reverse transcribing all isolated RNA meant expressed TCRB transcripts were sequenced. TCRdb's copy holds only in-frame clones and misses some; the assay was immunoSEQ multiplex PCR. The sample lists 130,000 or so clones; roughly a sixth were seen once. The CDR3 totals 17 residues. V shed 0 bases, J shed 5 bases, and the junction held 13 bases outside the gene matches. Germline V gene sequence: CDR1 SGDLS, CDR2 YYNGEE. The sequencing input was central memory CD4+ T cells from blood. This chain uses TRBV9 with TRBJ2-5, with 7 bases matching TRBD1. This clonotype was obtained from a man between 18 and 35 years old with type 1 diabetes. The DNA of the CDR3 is TGTGCCAGCAGCGTAGGAACAGGGGCAGGGATGGCGGAGACCCAGTACTTC. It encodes CASSVGTGAGMAETQYF.